The present entry profiles one T cell receptor (beta chain) with its context. The sample comes from a study of shared clonotypes between healthy human individuals. Using immunoSEQ multiplex PCR, the repertoire was profiled, and TCRdb retains in-frame clones only, with some absent. The table shows some 1.5 million clones, with 95% to 99% occurring only once. V was clipped by 1 base and J by 5 bases, with 18 bases between them. The CDR3 spans 16 residues. CDR1 and CDR2 (germline): SQVTM, ANQGSEA. The TCR was taken from a man in his thirties or forties in good health. Material for sequencing was naive CD4+ T cells sorted from blood. Noted subset: CD45RA+ positively selected. The genes are TRBV29-1 and TRBJ2-1, with D tentatively TRBD1 or TRBD2 (5 bases each). CDR3 residues: CSVEGSTAPRDNEQFF. In DNA, the CDR3 is TGCAGCGTTGAAGGGTCGACAGCACCGAGGGACAATGAGCAGTTCTTC.